The 5 T cell receptor beta chains below all came from one sample that was sequenced in a study of T cell changes during pregnancy in multiple sclerosis. Libraries were prepared by immunoSEQ multiplex PCR; TCRdb keeps only in-frame clonotypes and omits some of them. The sample contains tens of thousands of clones, about nine tenths of which appear only once. The specimen comprised CD4+ T cells from peripheral blood mononuclear cells, sampled before pregnancy. The receptors derive from a female donor with multiple sclerosis, enrolled in a pregnancy study.

The V and J genes are TRBV9 and TRBJ2-5, with D perhaps matching TRBD2 (6 bases). CDR3 length: 18 residues. Trimming cost V 2 bases and J 4 bases, with 24 bases left between them. Germline loops: CDR1 SGDLS, CDR2 YYNGEE. The CDR3 DNA follows: TGTGCCAGCAGCGTTGGTGGTGGAGGGGTTCGACGGGGAGAGACCCAGTACTTC. Its translation is CASSVGGGGVRRGETQYF.

This chain links TRBV7-9 with TRBJ1-1; D not certain. The CDR3 contains 13 residues. Germline V lookup: CDR1 SEHNR, CDR2 FQNEAQ (reference sequence). V shed 2 bases and J shed 4 bases, with 8 bases lying between them. The CDR3 protein is CASSLSSGTEAFF. The CDR3 coding sequence is TGTGCCAGCAGCTTATCATCCGGCACTGAAGCTTTCTTT.

This chain joins TRBV6-6 and TRBJ2-1; 8 nucleotides line up with TRBD2. The CDR3 length is 16 residues. The V gene end was trimmed by 2 bases and the J gene end by 7 bases; junction bases not matched to a gene: 10. CDR1 MNHNY and CDR2 SVGAGI come from the germline V gene (reference sequence). The CDR3 sequence is CASSYPRVAGKNEQFF. The CDR3 DNA follows: TGTGCCAGCAGTTACCCCAGAGTAGCGGGGAAGAATGAGCAGTTCTTC.

The chain recombines TRBV5-1 with TRBJ2-6, with D tentatively TRBD2 (6 bases). CDR3 length: 19 amino acids. V was pared by 0 bases and J by 0 bases, with 16 bases between. Looked up from germline, CDR1 is SGHRS and CDR2 is YFSETQ. In DNA, the CDR3 is TGCGCCAGCAGCTTGGCCCCGACAGTCGGGAGCTCTGGGGCCAACGTCCTGACTTTC. It specifies CASSLAPTVGSSGANVLTF. Full variable domain (outside the CDR3, taken from reference TRBV5-1 and TRBJ2-6): KAGVTQTPRYLIKTRGQQVTLSCSPISGHRSVSWYQQTPGQGLQFLFEYFSETQRNKGNFPGRFSGRQFSNSRSEMNVSTLELGDSALYLCASSLAPTVGSSGANVLTFGAGSRLTVL.

This clone appeared once. This chain joins TRBV5-5 and TRBJ1-5; 8 bases agree with TRBD1. With V trimmed by 4 bases and J by 0 bases, 9 bases remained unmatched. Germline loops: CDR1 SGHKS, CDR2 YYEKEE (reference sequence). This CDR3 has 17 amino acids. The CDR3 loop is CASSPRGTGDSNQPQHF. DNA of the CDR3: TGTGCCAGCAGCCCGCGGGGGACAGGTGATAGCAATCAGCCCCAGCATTTT.